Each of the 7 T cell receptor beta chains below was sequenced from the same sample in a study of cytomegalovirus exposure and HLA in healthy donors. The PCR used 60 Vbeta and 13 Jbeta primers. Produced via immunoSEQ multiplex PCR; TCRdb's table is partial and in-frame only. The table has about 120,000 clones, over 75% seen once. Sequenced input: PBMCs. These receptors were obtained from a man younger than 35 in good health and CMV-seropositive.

As DNA, the CDR3 is TGTGCCAGCAGCTTAAGGAGACTAGACTACGAGCAGTACTTC. It yields the protein CASSLRRLDYEQYF. V gene TRBV7-2 combines with J gene TRBJ2-7; D might be TRBD2 (6 bases). The V gene's germline CDR1 is SGHTA and CDR2 FQGNSA. Trimming pared 2 bases from V and 3 bases from J, leaving 11 bases between. This CDR3 region has 14 residues. Supplemented by reference TRBV7-2 and TRBJ2-7, the full variable domain reads GAGVSQSPSNKVTEKGKDVELRCDPISGHTALYWYRQSLGQGLEFLIYFQGNSAPDKSGLPSDRFSAERTGGSVSTLTIQRTQQEDSAVYLCASSLRRLDYEQYFGPGTRLTVT.

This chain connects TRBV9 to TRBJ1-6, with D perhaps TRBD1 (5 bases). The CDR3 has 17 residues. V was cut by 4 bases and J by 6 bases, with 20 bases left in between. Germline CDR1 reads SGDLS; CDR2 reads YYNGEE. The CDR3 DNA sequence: TGTGCCAGCAGCCCGACCGCGGGGGGGTCGGTTAATTCACCCCTCCACTTT. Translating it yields CASSPTAGGSVNSPLHF.

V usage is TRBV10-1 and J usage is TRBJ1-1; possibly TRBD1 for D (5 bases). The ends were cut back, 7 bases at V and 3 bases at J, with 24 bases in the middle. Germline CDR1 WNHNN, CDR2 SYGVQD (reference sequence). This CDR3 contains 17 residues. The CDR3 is CASIHRGPKPQDTEAFF. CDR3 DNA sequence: TGCGCCAGCATACATAGGGGCCCCAAACCGCAGGACACTGAAGCTTTCTTT.

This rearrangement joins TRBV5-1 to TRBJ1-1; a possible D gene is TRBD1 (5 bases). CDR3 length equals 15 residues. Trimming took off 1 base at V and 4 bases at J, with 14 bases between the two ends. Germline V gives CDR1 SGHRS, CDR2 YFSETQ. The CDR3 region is CASSLWGGSSTEAFF. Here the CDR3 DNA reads TGCGCCAGCAGCTTGTGGGGGGGATCGTCCACTGAAGCTTTCTTT.

The CDR3 DNA sequence: TGCGCCAGCAGGGACGGACTAGCGGGGATTTACAATGAGCAGTTCTTC. Protein product: CASRDGLAGIYNEQFF. This chain uses TRBV4-3 with TRBJ2-1; 12 bases map to TRBD2. Looked up from germline, CDR1 is LGHNA and CDR2 is YSLEER. CDR3 length: 16 residues. The J segment lost 4 bases and the V segment lost 6 bases, leaving 7 bases of the junction unmatched.

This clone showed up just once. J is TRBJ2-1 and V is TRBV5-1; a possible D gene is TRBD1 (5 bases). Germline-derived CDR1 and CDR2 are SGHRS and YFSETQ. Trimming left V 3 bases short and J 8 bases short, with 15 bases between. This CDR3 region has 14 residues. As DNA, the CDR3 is TGCGCCAGCAGCTCCGACCAGGGTTCCCATGAGCAGTTCTTC. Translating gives CASSSDQGSHEQFF.

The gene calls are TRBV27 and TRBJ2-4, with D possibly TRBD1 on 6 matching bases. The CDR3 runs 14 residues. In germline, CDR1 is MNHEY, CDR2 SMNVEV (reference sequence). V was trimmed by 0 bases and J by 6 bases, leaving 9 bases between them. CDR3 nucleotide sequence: TGTGCCAGCAGTTTATCAACAGGGTCAAACATTCAGTACTTC. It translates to CASSLSTGSNIQYF.